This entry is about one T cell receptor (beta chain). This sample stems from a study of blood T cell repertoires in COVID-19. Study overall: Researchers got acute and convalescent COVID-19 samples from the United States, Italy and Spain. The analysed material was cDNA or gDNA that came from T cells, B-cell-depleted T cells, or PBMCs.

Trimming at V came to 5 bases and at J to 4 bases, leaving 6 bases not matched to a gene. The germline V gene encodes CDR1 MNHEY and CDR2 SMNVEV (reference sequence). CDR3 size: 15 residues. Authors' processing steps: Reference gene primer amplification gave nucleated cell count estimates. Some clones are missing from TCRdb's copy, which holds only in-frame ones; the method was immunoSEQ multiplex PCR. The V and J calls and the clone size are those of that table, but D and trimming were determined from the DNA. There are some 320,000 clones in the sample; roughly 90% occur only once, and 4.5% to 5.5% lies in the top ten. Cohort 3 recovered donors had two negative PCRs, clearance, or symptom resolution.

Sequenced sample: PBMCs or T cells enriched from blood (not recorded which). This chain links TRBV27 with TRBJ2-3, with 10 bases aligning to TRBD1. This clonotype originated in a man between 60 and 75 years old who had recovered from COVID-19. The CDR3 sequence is CASSPRQGASDTQYF. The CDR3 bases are TGTGCCAGCAGTCCAAGACAGGGGGCCTCAGATACGCAGTATTTT.